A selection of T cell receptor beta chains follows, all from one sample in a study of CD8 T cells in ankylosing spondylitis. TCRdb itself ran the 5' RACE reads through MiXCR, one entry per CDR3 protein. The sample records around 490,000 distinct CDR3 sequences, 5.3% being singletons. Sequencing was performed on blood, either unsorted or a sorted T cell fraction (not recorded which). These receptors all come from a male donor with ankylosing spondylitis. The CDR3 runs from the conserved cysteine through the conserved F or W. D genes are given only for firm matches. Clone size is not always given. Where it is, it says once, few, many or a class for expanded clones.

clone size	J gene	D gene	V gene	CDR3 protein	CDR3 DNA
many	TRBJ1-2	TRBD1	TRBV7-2	CASSLYRTGLRMDGYTF	TGTGCCAGCAGCCTGTACCGGACAGGACTACGAATGGATGGCTACACCTTC
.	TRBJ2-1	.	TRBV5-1	CASSFYNNEQFF	TGCGCCAGCAGCTTTTACAACAATGAGCAGTTCTTC
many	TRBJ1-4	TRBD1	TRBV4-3	CASSQAGQGDEKLFF	TGCGCCAGCAGCCAAGCGGGACAGGGGGATGAAAAACTGTTTTTT
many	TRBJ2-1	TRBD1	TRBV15	CATSRGQGYDEQFF	TGTGCCACCAGCAGGGGACAGGGATACGATGAGCAGTTCTTC
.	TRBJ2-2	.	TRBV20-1	CSASRTNTGELFF	TGCAGTGCTAGTCGAACGAACACCGGGGAGCTGTTTTTT
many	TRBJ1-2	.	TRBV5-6	CASSLPGPYGYTF	TGTGCCAGCAGCTTACCAGGCCCCTATGGCTACACCTTC
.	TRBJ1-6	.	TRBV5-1	CASSLEDINNSPLHF	TGCGCCAGCAGCTTGGAGGACATTAACAATTCACCCCTCCACTTT
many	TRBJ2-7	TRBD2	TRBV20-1	CSAFRGGGALNEQYF	TGCAGTGCCTTCAGGGGCGGGGGGGCATTAAACGAGCAGTACTTC
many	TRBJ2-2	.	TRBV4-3	CASSHGGRWAGELFF	TGCGCCAGCAGCCACGGGGGCAGATGGGCCGGGGAGCTGTTTTTT
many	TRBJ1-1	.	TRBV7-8	CASSLWGGSTEAFF	TGTGCCAGCAGCTTATGGGGGGGTTCCACTGAAGCTTTCTTT
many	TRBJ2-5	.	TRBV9	CASSVAGHLQETQYF	TGTGCCAGCAGCGTAGCTGGACACCTCCAAGAGACCCAGTACTTC
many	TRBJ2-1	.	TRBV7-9	CASSISGTPHEQFF	TGTGCCAGCAGCATTTCCGGGACACCACATGAGCAGTTCTTC
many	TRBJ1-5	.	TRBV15	CATSRESLFYQPQHF	TGTGCCACCAGCAGGGAGTCCCTTTTTTATCAGCCCCAGCATTTT
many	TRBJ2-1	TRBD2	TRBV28	CASSSPWVSGRSYNEQFF	TGTGCCAGCAGTTCCCCCTGGGTTAGCGGGAGATCCTACAATGAGCAGTTCTTC
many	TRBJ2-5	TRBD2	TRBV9	CASGKGGGAQYF	TGTGCCAGCGGTAAAGGCGGGGGGGCCCAGTACTTC
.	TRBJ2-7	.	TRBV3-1	CASSRQGRLEQYF	TGTGCCAGCAGCCGCCAAGGACGACTCGAGCAGTACTTC
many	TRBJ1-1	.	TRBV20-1	CSARSSQGLDVEAFF	TGCAGTGCTAGAAGCTCTCAGGGGCTAGACGTTGAAGCTTTCTTT
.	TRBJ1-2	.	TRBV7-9	CAMGPGLLGCTF	TGTGCCATGGGCCCGGGGCTCCTTGGCTGCACCTTC
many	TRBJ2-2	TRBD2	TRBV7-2	CASSLAIGRGTGELFF	TGTGCCAGCAGCTTAGCGATCGGGAGGGGAACCGGGGAGCTGTTTTTT
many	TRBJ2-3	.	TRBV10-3	CAISESTDTGSRDTQYF	TGTGCCATCAGTGAGTCTACGGACACGGGGTCGAGAGATACGCAGTATTTT
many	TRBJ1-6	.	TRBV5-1	CASSFDGVRSPLHF	TGCGCCAGCAGCTTTGATGGGGTACGGTCACCCCTCCACTTT
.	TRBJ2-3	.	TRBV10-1	CASSAGHSTDTQYF	TGCGCCAGCAGTGCGGGGCACTCTACAGATACGCAGTATTTT
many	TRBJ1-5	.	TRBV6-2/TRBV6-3	CASSAGLTPQHF	TGTGCCAGCAGCGCGGGTCTGACGCCCCAGCATTTT
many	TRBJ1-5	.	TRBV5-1	CASSWGLEGQPQHF	TGCGCCAGCAGCTGGGGTTTAGAAGGTCAGCCCCAGCATTTT
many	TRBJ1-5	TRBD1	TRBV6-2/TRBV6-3	CASSDRVHQPQHF	TGTGCCAGCAGCGACAGGGTACATCAGCCCCAGCATTTT
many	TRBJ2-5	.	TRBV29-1	CSVERVGETQYF	TGCAGCGTTGAACGGGTGGGGGAGACCCAGTACTTC
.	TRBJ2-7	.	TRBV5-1	CASSFGSNEQYF	TGCGCCAGCAGCTTTGGGTCCAACGAGCAGTACTTC
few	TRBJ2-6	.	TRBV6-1	CASVRQVLSGANVLTF	TGTGCCAGCGTGAGACAGGTTCTATCTGGGGCCAACGTCCTGACTTTC
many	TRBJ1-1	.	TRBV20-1	CSARKGGVNTEAFF	TGCAGTGCTAGAAAGGGGGGTGTGAACACTGAAGCTTTCTTT
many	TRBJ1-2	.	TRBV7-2	CASSINRDGYTF	TGTGCCAGCAGCATTAACAGGGATGGCTACACCTTC
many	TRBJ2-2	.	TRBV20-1	CSARLPRGTGELFF	TGCAGTGCTAGACTTCCCCGGGGCACCGGGGAGCTGTTTTTT
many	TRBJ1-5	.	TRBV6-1	CASRHLEDQPQHF	TGTGCCAGCAGACACCTGGAGGATCAGCCCCAGCATTTT
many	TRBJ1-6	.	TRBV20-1	CSARWGGLSSYNSPLHF	TGCAGTGCTAGATGGGGGGGGCTATCCTCCTATAATTCACCCCTCCACTTT
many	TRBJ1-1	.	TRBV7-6	CASSLGSSLLGVNTEAFF	TGTGCCAGCAGCTTAGGTTCGTCCCTCCTGGGGGTGAACACTGAAGCTTTCTTT
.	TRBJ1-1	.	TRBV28	CASSLWGEGFTEAFF	TGTGCCAGCAGTTTATGGGGTGAGGGGTTTACTGAAGCTTTCTTT
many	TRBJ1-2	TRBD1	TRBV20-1	CSAWTGTGGYTF	TGCAGTGCTTGGACAGGCACGGGAGGCTACACCTTC
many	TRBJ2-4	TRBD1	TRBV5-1	CASSLGDSLIAKNIQYF	TGCGCCAGCAGCTTGGGGGACAGCCTTATAGCCAAAAACATTCAGTACTTC
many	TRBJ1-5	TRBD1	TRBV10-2	CASSYRGPNQPQHF	TGCGCCAGCAGCTACAGGGGTCCAAATCAGCCCCAGCATTTT
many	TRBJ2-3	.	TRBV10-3	CAISESGDTQYF	TGTGCCATCAGTGAGTCTGGGGATACGCAGTATTTT
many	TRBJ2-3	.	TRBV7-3	CASSTTGGGTDTQYF	TGTGCCAGCAGCACAACTGGGGGCGGCACAGATACGCAGTATTTT
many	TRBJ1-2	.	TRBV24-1	CATSDPRDGVNYGYTF	TGTGCCACCAGTGATCCGCGGGACGGAGTCAACTATGGCTACACCTTC
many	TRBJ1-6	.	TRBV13	CASSIRTRGGNSPLHF	TGTGCCAGCAGCATACGTACGAGGGGCGGTAATTCACCCCTCCACTTT
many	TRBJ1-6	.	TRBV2	CASILYPDYSPLHF	TGTGCCAGCATCCTCTACCCGGATTATTCACCCCTCCACTTT
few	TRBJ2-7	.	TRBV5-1	CASSWTEPYEQYF	TGCGCCAGCAGCTGGACAGAACCCTACGAGCAGTACTTC
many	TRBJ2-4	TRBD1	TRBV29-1	CSVRNTAGQGKNIQYF	TGCAGCGTTCGCAACACCGCAGGACAGGGCAAAAACATTCAGTACTTC
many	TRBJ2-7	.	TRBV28	CASKHFSGNYEQYF	TGTGCCAGCAAACACTTTAGCGGAAACTACGAGCAGTACTTC
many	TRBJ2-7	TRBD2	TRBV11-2	CASSHPMAGGSYEQYF	TGTGCCAGCAGCCACCCCATGGCGGGAGGATCCTACGAGCAGTACTTC
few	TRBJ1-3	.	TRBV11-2	CASSLGPAQSSGNTIYF	TGTGCCAGCAGCTTAGGCCCCGCACAGTCCTCTGGAAACACCATATATTTT
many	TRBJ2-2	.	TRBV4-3	CASSQGGVLGGELFF	TGCGCCAGCAGCCAAGGGGGAGTTCTGGGCGGGGAGCTGTTTTTT
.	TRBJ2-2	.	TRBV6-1	CASSEFAAGELFF	TGTGCCAGCAGTGAATTCGCCGCCGGGGAGCTGTTTTTT
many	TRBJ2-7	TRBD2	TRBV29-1	CSATSGRRYEQYF	TGCAGCGCCACTAGCGGGAGAAGATACGAGCAGTACTTC